The entry below describes one TCR beta chain. Its antigen is still unknown. It has no much larger one-base neighbor in the sample; base qualities were not kept. These data are taken from a study of T cells in Graves' hyperthyroidism and ophthalmopathy (dated by TCRdb to the late 2010s). Notes on the research overall: Peripheral blood samples were taken at the time of initial diagnosis, prior to any treatment. In addition, the study compared T-cell repertoires in thyroid tissue and in blood from roughly six Graves' hyperthyroidism patients. An independent validation cohort of about 20 hyperthyroidism patients and about 15 patients who later progressed to ophthalmopathy tested prospective prediction of ophthalmopathy. The roughly 91 discovery patients were randomly split 7:3 into training and test sets. TCR Vbeta CDR3 sequencing of 120 to 150 peripheral blood samples (over 40 ophthalmopathy, 75 to 85 hyperthyroidism and approximately 17 progressor patients) is reported in the paper. After sampling, hyperthyroidism patients received methimazole starting at 30 mg daily, and ophthalmopathy patients received high-dose intravenous methylprednisolone. TCR V-J signatures able to tell the groups apart were searched for in a discovery cohort of 90 to 100 patients, of whom 43 had Graves' ophthalmopathy and around 56 had stable Graves' hyperthyroidism.

Deletion took 0 bases off V and 10 bases off J, with a span of 13 bases between the germline ends. CDR1 and CDR2 (MNHEY, SVGAGI) derive from the germline V gene. The CDR3 starts with the cysteine, ends with the phenylalanine, and has 15 residues. CDR3 DNA only is kept here, 45 bases in frame from base 1. TCR beta CDR3 regions were amplified from RNA transcripts. The first round of RT-PCR for the TCR CDR3 was performed with the HTBI primer set and the Qiagen OneStep RT-PCR kit. The libraries were constructed in a second round of multiplex PCR and then size-selected and purified. Paired-end sequencing of the libraries was performed with 100 bp reads on an Illumina HiSeq2000. From the authors' description of their analysis: SOAPnuke was used to process the raw data, with reads discarded if the reads contained adapters or uncalled bases, had a mean Phred below 15, or lacked an exact constant-primer or identifier match. High-quality paired reads were merged using COPE v1.2.5, and each unique nucleotide sequence was defined as a clonotype. MiTCR v1.1 was used to align clonotypes to the IMGT TRBV, TRBD and TRBJ reference segments. The analysis was restricted to V-J combinations with a frequency above 0.0001, which together covered 99% to 99.2% of the repertoires. A TCS score was defined as the ratio of F50 (clonal expansion) to E x V (chaos), with BLOSUM62-based TCRdist applied between CDR3 peptides within each V-J. Welch's t-statistics and random forest reduced 500 to 650 V-J features to 13, which were used in a naive Bayes classifier (R e1071). The public sequencing data were trimmed at Q25 with fastp and processed into clonotypes with MiXCR by TCRdb, which kept only in-frame beta chains. Every entry covers one CDR3 protein and lists the most common genes and DNA from its rows. The V and J calls reflect TCRdb's pipeline rather than the authors' work. The sample table shows about 300,000 distinct CDR3 sequences, and around a sixth are seen once. Of the sample, roughly 33% is held by the ten largest clones.

General study outcomes and caveats: Most expanded thyroid clonotypes (frequency above 0.001) were also detected in blood, a finding suggesting that blood repertoires may reflect thyroid immune responses. In cross-validation, a model built on a 13 V-J signature told ophthalmopathy apart from stable hyperthyroidism with 85% to 90% sensitivity and about 81% specificity, and in testing the same model reached 80%/75%. No statistical method was used to set the sample size in advance, and investigators knew the group allocation. In validation, the model predicted progression to ophthalmopathy with around 71% sensitivity and approximately 72% specificity, a median of 6.5 months before onset.

Graves' hyperthyroidism was defined as stable when no progression to ophthalmopathy occurred over 18 months of follow-up. Hyperthyroidism patients were newly diagnosed, had a disease duration of under 2 months, and were aged 18 to 65 years. Exclusion was applied to patients with uncontrolled infections, other autoimmune diseases, pregnancy or lactation. Diagnoses were established on the basis of clinical symptoms, serum thyroxine and TRAb, thyroid ultrasound, and orbital computed tomography. Ficoll-Paque density gradient centrifugation was used to isolate PBMCs from about 10 ml of fresh peripheral blood. Total RNA was extracted using Trizol reagent, and RNA quality was assessed on an Agilent 2100 Bioanalyzer.

This chain is built from TRBV6-5 and TRBJ1-6; the D gene is perhaps TRBD1, on 5 matching bases. Sequencing used blood. The source of this sequence is a man under 40 with Graves' hyperthyroidism. The CDR3 reads as follows: CASSYSLIRDSPLHF. Read as DNA, the sequence is TGTGCCAGCAGTTACTCGTTAATCAGGGACTCACCCCTCCACTTT.